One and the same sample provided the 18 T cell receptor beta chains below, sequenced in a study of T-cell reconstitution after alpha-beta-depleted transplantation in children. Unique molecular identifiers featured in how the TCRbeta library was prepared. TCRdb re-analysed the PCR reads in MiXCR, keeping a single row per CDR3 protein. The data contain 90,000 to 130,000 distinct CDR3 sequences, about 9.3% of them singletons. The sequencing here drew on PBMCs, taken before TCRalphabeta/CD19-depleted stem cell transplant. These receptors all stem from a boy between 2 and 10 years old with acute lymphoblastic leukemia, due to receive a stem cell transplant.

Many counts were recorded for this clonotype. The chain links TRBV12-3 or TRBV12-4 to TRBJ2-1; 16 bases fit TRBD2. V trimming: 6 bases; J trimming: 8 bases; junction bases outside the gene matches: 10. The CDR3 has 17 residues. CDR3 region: CASRSGTSGRALDEQFF. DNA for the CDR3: TGTGCCAGCAGGTCCGGGACTAGCGGGAGGGCCTTAGATGAGCAGTTCTTC.

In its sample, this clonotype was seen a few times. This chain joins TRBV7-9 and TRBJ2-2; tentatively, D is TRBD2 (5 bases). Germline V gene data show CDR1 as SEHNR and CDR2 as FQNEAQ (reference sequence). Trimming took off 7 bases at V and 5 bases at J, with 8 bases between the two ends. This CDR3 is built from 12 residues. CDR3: CASTEGTGELFF. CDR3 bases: TGTGCCAGCACCGAGGGTACCGGGGAGCTGTTTTTT. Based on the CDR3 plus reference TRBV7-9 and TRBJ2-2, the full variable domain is DTGVSQNPRHKITKRGQNVTFRCDPISEHNRLYWYRQTLGQGPEFLTYFQNEAQLEKSRLLSDRFSAERPKGSFSTLEIQRTEQGDSAMYLCASTEGTGELFFGEGSRLTVL.

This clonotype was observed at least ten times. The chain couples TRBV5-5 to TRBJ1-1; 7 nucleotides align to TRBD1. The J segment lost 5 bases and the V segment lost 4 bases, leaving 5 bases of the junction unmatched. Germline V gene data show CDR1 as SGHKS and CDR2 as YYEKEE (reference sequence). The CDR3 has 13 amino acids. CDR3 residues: CASSPAGGTEAFF. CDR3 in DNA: TGTGCCAGCAGCCCCGCAGGGGGGACTGAAGCTTTCTTT.

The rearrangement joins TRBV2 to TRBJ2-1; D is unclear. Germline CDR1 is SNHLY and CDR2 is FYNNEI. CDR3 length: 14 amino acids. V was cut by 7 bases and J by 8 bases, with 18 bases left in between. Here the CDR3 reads CASNGLGARDEQFF. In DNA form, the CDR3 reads TGTGCCAGCAATGGATTAGGAGCAAGGGATGAGCAGTTCTTC.

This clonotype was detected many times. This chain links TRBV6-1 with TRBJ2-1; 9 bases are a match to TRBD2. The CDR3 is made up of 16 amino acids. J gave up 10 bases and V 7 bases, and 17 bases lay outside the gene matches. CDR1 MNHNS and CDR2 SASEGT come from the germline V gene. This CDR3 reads CASTGHGSGSSLEQFF. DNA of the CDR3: TGTGCCAGCACTGGGCATGGTAGCGGGAGTTCGCTAGAGCAGTTCTTC.

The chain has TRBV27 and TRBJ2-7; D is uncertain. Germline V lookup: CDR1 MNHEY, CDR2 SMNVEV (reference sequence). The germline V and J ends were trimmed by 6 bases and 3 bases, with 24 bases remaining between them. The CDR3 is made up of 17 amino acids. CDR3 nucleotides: TGTGCCAGCAGCCCCCCCAGCGTTCTAGGCAGGAACTACGAGCAGTACTTC. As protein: CASSPPSVLGRNYEQYF.

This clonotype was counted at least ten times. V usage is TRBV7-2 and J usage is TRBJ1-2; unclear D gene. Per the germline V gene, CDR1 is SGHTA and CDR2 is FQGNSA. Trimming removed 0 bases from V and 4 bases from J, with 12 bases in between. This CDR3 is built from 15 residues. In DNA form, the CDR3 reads TGTGCCAGCAGCTTAGCGGTGATGGATAGCTATGGCTACACCTTC. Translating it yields CASSLAVMDSYGYTF.

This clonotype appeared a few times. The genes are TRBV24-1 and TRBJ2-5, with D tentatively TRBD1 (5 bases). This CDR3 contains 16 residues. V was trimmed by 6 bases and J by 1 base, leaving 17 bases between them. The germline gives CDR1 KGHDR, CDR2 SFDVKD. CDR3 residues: CATSQPIGVTQETQYF. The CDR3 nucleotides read TGTGCCACCAGTCAGCCGATAGGGGTAACCCAAGAGACCCAGTACTTC.

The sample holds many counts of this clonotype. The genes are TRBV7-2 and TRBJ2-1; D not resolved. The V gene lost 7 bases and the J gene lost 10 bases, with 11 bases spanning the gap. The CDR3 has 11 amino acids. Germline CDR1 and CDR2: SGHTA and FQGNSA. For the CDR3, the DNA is TGTGCCAGCATCCCCTTCGACGAGCAGTTCTTC. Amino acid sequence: CASIPFDEQFF. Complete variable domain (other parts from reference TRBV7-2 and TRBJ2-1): GAGVSQSPSNKVTEKGKDVELRCDPISGHTALYWYRQSLGQGLEFLIYFQGNSAPDKSGLPSDRFSAERTGGSVSTLTIQRTQQEDSAVYLCASIPFDEQFFGPGTRLTVL.

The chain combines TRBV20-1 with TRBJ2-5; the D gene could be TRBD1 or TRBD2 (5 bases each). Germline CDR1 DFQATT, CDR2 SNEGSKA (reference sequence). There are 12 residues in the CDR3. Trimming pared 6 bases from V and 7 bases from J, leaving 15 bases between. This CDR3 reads CSARDGGTTQYF. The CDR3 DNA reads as TGCAGTGCCAGGGACGGAGGCACGACCCAGTACTTC.

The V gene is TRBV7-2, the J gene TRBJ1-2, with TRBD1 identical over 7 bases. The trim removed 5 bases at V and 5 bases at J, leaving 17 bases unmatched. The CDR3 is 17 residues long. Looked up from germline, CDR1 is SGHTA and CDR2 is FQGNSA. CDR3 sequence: CASSQEGARGAGYGYTF. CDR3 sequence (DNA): TGTGCCAGCAGCCAAGAGGGGGCTAGGGGTGCAGGGTATGGCTACACCTTC.

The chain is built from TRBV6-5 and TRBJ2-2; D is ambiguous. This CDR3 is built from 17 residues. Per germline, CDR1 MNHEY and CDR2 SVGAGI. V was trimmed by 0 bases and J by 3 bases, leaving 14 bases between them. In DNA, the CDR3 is TGTGCCAGCAGTTACTCCACCCGGGTCACCTACACCGGGGAGCTGTTTTTT. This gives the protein CASSYSTRVTYTGELFF.

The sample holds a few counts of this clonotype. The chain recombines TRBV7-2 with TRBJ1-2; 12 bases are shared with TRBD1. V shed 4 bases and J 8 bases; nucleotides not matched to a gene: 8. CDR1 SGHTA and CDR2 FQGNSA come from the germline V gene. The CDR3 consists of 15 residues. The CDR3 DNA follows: TGTGCCAGCAGCTCGGTCGGGACAGGGGGCCGGGGCTACACCTTC. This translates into CASSSVGTGGRGYTF. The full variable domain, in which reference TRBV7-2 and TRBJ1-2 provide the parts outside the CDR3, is GAGVSQSPSNKVTEKGKDVELRCDPISGHTALYWYRQSLGQGLEFLIYFQGNSAPDKSGLPSDRFSAERTGGSVSTLTIQRTQQEDSAVYLCASSSVGTGGRGYTFGSGTRLTVV.

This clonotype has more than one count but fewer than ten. Here the CDR3 reads CSARVFEAGGGNEQFF. The CDR3 DNA follows: TGCAGTGCTAGAGTTTTTGAAGCGGGAGGCGGGAATGAGCAGTTCTTC. This chain links TRBV20-1 with TRBJ2-1, with 9 bases lining up with TRBD2. V gave up 1 base and J gave up 7 bases; unmatched junction bases: 11. CDR1 is DFQATT, CDR2 SNEGSKA, per germline (reference sequence). This CDR3 has 16 residues.

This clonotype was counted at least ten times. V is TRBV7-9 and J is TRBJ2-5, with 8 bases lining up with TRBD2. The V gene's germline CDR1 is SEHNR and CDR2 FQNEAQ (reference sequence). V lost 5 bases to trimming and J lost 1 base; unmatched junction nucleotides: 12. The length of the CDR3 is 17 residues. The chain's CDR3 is CASSVHLGGRIQETQYF. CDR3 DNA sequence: TGTGCCAGCAGCGTACATCTCGGCGGGAGGATCCAAGAGACCCAGTACTTC.

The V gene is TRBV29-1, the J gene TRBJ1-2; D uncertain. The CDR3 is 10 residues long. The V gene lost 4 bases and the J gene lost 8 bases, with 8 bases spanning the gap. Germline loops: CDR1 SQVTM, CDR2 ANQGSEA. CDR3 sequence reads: CSVVGTGYTF. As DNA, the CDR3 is TGCAGCGTTGTAGGTACCGGCTACACCTTC.

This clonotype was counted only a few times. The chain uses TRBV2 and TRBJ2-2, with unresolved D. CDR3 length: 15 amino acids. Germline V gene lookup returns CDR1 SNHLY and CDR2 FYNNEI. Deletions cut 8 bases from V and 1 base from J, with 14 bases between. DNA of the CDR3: TGTGCCAGCTCAAAAAACGGAGTGAACACCGGGGAGCTGTTTTTT. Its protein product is CASSKNGVNTGELFF.

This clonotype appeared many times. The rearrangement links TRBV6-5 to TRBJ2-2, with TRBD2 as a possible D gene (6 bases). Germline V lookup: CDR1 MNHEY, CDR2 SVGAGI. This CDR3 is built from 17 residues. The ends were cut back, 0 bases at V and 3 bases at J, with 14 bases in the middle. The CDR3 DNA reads TGTGCCAGCAGTTACTCACGGAGGGGAGGTTACACCGGGGAGCTGTTTTTT. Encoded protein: CASSYSRRGGYTGELFF.